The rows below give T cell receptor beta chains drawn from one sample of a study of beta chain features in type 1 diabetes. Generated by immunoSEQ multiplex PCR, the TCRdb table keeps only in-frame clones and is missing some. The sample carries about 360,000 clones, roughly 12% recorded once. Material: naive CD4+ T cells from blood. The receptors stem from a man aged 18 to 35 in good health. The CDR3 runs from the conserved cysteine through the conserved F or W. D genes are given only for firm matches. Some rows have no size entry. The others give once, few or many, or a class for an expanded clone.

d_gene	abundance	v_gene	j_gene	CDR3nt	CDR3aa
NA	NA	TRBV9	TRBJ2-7	TGTGCCAGCAGCGTAGACCGGGGGTGGTACGAGCAGTACTTC	CASSVDRGWYEQYF
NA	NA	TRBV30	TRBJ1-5	TGTGCCTGGAGTCCAGGGAGCAATCAGCCCCAGCATTTT	CAWSPGSNQPQHF
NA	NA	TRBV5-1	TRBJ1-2	TGCGCCAGCAGAGAAGATGGGGAGGGAGGAGGCTACACCTTC	CASREDGEGGGYTF
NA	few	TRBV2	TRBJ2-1	TGTGCCAGCAGGCAAGGGGGGGGTTCCTACAATGAGCAGTTCTTC	CASRQGGGSYNEQFF
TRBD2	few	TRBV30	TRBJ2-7	TGTGCCTGGAGTAGGGGACTAGCGGGAAAGTACGAGCAGTACTTC	CAWSRGLAGKYEQYF
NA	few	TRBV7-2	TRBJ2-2	TGTGCCAGCAGTCAAAGAGGGGGGGCCGGGGAGCTGTTTTTT	CASSQRGGAGELFF
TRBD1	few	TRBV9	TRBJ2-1	TGTGCCAGCAGCGTGGGAACAGGGGGGACCTACAATGAGCAGTTCTTC	CASSVGTGGTYNEQFF
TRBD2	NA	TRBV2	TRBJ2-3	TGTGCCAGCAGTGAAGCAGGACTAGCGGGGGTGACAGATACGCAGTATTTT	CASSEAGLAGVTDTQYF
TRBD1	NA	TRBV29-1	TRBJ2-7	TGCAGCGCAAACCCGACAGGGGATTACGAGCAGTACTTC	CSANPTGDYEQYF
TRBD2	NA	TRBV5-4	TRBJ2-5	TGTGCCAGCAGCTCTAGACTAGCGGGAAACCAAGAGACCCAGTACTTC	CASSSRLAGNQETQYF
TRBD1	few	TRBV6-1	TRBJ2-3	TGTGCCAGCAGGTCCGGGACAGAAGCGGATACGCAGTATTTT	CASRSGTEADTQYF
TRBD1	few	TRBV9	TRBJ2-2	TGTGCCAGCAGCGTAGACAGGGGGCGGACCGGGGAGCTGTTTTTT	CASSVDRGRTGELFF
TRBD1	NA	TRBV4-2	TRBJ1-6	TGTGCCAGCAGCCAACAAGGACAGGACGGATCACCCCTCCACTTT	CASSQQGQDGSPLHF
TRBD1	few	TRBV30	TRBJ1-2	TGTGCCTGGAGTGTACCCTGGGGACAGTCAAAAATGGGCTATGGCTACACCTTC	CAWSVPWGQSKMGYGYTF
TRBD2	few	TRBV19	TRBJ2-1	TGTGCCAGTAGTATGAGAGGCGGGAGGGCCTCCTACAATGAGCAGTTCTTC	CASSMRGGRASYNEQFF